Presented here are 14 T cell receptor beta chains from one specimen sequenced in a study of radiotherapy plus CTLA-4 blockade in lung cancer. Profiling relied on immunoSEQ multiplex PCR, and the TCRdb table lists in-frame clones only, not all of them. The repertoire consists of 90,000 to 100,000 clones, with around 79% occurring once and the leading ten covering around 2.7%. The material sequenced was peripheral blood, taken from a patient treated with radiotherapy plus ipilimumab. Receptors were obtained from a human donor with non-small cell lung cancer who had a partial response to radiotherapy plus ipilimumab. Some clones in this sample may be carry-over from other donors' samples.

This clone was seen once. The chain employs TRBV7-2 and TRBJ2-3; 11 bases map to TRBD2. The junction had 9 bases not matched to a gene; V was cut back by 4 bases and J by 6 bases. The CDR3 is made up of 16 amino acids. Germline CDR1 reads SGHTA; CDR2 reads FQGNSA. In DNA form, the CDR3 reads TGTGCCAGCAGCTCGACCCCACTAGCGGGGGTTGATACGCAGTATTTT. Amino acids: CASSSTPLAGVDTQYF.

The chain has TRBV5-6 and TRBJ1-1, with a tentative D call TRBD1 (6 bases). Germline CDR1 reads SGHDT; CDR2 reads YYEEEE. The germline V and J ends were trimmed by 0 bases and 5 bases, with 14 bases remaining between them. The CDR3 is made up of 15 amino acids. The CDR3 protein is CASSLAQGRGTEAFF. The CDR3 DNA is TGTGCCAGCAGCTTGGCCCAGGGGCGGGGGACTGAAGCTTTCTTT.

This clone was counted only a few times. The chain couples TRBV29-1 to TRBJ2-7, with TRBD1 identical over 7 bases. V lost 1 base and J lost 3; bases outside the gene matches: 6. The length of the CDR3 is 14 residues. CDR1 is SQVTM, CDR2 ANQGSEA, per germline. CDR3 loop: CSVEGLGGGYEQYF. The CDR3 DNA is TGCAGCGTTGAAGGTCTAGGGGGCGGCTACGAGCAGTACTTC.

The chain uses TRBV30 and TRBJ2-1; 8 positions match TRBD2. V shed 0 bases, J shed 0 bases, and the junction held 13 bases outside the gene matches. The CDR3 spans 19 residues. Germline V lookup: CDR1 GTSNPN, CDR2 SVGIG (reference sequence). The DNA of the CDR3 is TGTGCCTGGAGTGTACCCCCTTCCCTGAGCGGGAGCTCCTACAATGAGCAGTTCTTC. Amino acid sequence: CAWSVPPSLSGSSYNEQFF.

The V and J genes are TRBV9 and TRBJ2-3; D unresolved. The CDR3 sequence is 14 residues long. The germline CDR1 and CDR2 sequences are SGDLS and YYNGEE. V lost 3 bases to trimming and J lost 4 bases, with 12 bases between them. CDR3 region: CASSGVLSADTQYF. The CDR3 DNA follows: TGTGCCAGCAGCGGCGTATTAAGCGCAGATACGCAGTATTTT.

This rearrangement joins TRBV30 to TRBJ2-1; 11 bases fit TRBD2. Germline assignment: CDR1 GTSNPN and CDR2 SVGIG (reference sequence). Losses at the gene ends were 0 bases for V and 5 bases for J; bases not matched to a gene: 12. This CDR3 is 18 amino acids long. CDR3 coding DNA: TGTGCCTGGAGTGTCTTTTATATGGGACTAGCGGTGGACAATGAGCAGTTCTTC. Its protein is CAWSVFYMGLAVDNEQFF.

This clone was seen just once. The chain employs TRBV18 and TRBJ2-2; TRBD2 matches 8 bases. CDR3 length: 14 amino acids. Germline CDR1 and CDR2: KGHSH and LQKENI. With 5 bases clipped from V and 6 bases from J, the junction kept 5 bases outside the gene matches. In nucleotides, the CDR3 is TGTGCCAGCTCAGTCGCGGGAGGCCCCGGGGAGCTGTTTTTT. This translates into CASSVAGGPGELFF.

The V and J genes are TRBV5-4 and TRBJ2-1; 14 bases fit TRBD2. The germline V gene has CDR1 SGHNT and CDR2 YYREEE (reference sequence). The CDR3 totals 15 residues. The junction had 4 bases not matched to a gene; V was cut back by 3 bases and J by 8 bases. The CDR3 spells CASSSGTSGSDEQFF. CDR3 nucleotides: TGTGCCAGCAGCTCTGGGACTAGCGGGAGCGATGAGCAGTTCTTC.

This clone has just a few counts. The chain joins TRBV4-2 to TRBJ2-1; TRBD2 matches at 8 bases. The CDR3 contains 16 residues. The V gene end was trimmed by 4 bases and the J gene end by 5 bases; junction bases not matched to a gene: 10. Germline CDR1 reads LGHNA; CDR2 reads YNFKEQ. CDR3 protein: CASSRPSGSVHNEQFF. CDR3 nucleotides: TGTGCCAGCAGCCGGCCGAGCGGGAGCGTCCACAATGAGCAGTTCTTC.

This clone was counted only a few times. CDR3 sequence reads: CASSRITTGNYGYTF. The CDR3 region has the DNA TGTGCCAGCAGCCGGATCACGACAGGGAACTATGGCTACACCTTC. This chain connects TRBV5-5 to TRBJ1-2; 7 nucleotides align to TRBD1. V trimming: 4 bases; J trimming: 2 bases; junction bases outside the gene matches: 8. The CDR3 is 15 residues long. The germline V gene encodes CDR1 SGHKS and CDR2 YYEKEE (reference sequence).

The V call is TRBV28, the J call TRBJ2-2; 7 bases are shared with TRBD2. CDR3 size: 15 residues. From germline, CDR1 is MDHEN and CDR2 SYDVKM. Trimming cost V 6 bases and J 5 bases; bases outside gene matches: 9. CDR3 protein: CASSSLAGVTGELFF. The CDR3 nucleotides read TGTGCCAGCAGCTCACTCGCGGGGGTTACCGGGGAGCTGTTTTTT. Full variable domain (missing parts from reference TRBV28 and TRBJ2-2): DVKVTQSSRYLVKRTGEKVFLECVQDMDHENMFWYRQDPGLGLRLIYFSYDVKMKEKGDIPEGYSVSREKKERFSLILESASTNQTSMYLCASSSLAGVTGELFFGEGSRLTVL.

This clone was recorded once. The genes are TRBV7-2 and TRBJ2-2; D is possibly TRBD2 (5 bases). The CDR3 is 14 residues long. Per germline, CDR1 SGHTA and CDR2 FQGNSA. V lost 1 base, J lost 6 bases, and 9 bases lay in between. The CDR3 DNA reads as TGTGCCAGCAGCTTAGTCCGGGATCCCGGGGAGCTGTTTTTT. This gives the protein CASSLVRDPGELFF. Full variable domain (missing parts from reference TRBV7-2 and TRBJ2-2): GAGVSQSPSNKVTEKGKDVELRCDPISGHTALYWYRQSLGQGLEFLIYFQGNSAPDKSGLPSDRFSAERTGGSVSTLTIQRTQQEDSAVYLCASSLVRDPGELFFGEGSRLTVL.

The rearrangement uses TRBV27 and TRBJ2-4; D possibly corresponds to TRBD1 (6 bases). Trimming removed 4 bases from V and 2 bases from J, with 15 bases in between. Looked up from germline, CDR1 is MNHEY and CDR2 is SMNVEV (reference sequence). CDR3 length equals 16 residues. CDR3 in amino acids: CASSSWGQLTKNIQYF. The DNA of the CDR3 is TGTGCCAGCAGTTCGTGGGGGCAGTTAACCAAAAACATTCAGTACTTC.

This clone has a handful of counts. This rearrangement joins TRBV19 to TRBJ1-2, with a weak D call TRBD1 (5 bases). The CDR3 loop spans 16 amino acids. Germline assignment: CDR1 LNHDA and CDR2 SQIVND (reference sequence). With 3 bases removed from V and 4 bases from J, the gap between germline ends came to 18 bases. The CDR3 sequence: CASSIMGLRDSYGYTF. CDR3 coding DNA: TGTGCCAGTAGTATCATGGGCTTGAGGGACTCCTATGGCTACACCTTC.